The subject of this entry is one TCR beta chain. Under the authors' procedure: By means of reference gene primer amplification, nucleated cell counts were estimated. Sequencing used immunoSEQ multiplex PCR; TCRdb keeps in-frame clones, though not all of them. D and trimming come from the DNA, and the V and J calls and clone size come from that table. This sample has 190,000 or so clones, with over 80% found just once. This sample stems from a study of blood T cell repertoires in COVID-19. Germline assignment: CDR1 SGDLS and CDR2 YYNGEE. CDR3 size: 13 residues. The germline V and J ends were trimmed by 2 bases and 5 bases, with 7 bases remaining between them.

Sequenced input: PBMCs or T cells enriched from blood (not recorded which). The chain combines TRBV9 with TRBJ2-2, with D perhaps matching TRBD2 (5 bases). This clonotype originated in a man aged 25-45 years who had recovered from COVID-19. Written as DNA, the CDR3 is TGTGCCAGCAGCGTTCGGGAAACCGGGGAGCTGTTTTTT. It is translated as CASSVRETGELFF.